This TCR beta chain originates from a study of control samples from healthy donors and cancer patients. Assay used: immunoSEQ multiplex PCR; TCRdb lists only in-frame clones, some missing. The table records roughly 100,000 clones, about 90% of them present only once. This TCR was sampled from a woman younger than 35 in good health. The specimen was blood.

For the CDR3, the DNA is TGCGCCAGCAGTCAATCACCAAGGGGGCGAGTGAACGAGCAGTACTTC. Its translation is CASSQSPRGRVNEQYF. The chain couples TRBV23-1 to TRBJ2-7; 7 bases agree with TRBD1. TRBV23-1 is an open reading frame whose function is uncertain. Trimming cost V 0 bases and J 5 bases; bases outside gene matches: 10. The length of the CDR3 is 16 residues.